This TCR beta chain stems from a study of chronic HIV infection and antiretroviral therapy. In TCRdb, the 5' RACE reads were re-called with MiXCR into one record per CDR3 protein. The data show about 48,000 distinct CDR3 sequences, about 20% seen once. V was clipped by 3 bases and J by 5 bases; unmatched bases: 6. The CDR3 consists of 15 residues. The chain has TRBV12-3 or TRBV12-4 and TRBJ1-5; 8 bases are shared with TRBD1. This receptor was identified in an adult who had HIV and had not received antiretroviral therapy, or was an uninfected healthy control (not recorded which). Material for sequencing was peripheral blood. CDR3 in amino acids: CASSFWQGADQPQHF. The CDR3 DNA is TGTGCCAGCAGTTTTTGGCAGGGGGCGGATCAGCCCCAGCATTTT.